This TCR beta chain is from a study of response to subunit inactivated influenza vaccine. Study-wide points: Few new T cells, the authors suggested, are recruited by each seasonal influenza vaccination.

TCRdb re-analysed the RT-PCR reads in MiXCR, keeping a single row per CDR3 protein. Here the sample spans 500,000 or so distinct CDR3 sequences, approximately 15% being singletons. In germline, CDR1 is MNHEY, CDR2 SVGAGI. This CDR3 has 14 residues. Turning to this clonotype: Its specificity is not known. One end of the junction fails to match germline, which may point to a read error.

Sequenced material: CD4+ T cells sorted from PBMCs, taken roughly 24 months after vaccination. The receptor was derived from a man aged 45-69 years who received an inactivated influenza vaccine. This rearrangement joins TRBV6-5 to TRBJ1-2; the match to TRBD1 covers 9 bases. The CDR3 nucleotides read TGTGCCAGCAGTTTGGGACAGGGACTTTATGTCTACACCTTC. Its protein product is CASSLGQGLYVYTF.